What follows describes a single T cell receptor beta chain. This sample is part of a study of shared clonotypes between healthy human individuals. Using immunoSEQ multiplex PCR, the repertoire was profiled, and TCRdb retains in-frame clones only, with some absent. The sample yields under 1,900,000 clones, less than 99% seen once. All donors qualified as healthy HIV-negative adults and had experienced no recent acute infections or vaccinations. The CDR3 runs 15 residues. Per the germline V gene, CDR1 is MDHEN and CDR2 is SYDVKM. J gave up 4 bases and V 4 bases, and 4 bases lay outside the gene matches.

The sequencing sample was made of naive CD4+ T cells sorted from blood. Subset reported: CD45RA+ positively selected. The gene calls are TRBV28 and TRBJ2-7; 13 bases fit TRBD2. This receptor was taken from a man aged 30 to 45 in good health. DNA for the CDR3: TGTGCCAGCAGTTCGAGGACTAGCGGGAGATACGAGCAGTACTTC. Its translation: CASSSRTSGRYEQYF.